This T cell receptor (beta chain) comes out of a study of T cells in Graves' hyperthyroidism and ophthalmopathy. Across the study: Upon initial diagnosis and before any treatment, peripheral blood was collected.

Amplification of TCR beta CDR3 regions was performed using RNA transcripts as template. Primed by the HTBI set, a first-round RT-PCR was run on the TCR CDR3. TCRdb called the multiplex PCR reads again in MiXCR, with one record for every CDR3 protein. Counted here are over 700,000 distinct CDR3 sequences, more than 30% occurring once; the ten biggest clones make up about 9%. Stable Graves' hyperthyroidism meant no ophthalmopathy progression within 18 months. The PBMCs were taken from around 9.1 ml of fresh peripheral blood. Trimming shortened V by 6 bases and J by 3 bases, and 9 bases separated the two germline ends. Germline loops: CDR1 SNHLY, CDR2 FYNNEI. This CDR3 is 12 amino acids long. Findings and limits, study-wide: Blood also showed most of the thyroid clonotypes that were expanded above 0.001.

For this clonotype: What it binds is not known. Given a much more abundant clone one base away, this may be a read error.

The sequenced sample was blood. This TCR derives from a man aged 18 to 30 with Graves' hyperthyroidism. The rearrangement joins TRBV2 to TRBJ2-7; weak D call: TRBD1 (6 bases). This chain's CDR3 is CASRGDNYEQYF. Here the CDR3 DNA reads TGTGCCAGCAGGGGGGACAACTACGAGCAGTACTTC.